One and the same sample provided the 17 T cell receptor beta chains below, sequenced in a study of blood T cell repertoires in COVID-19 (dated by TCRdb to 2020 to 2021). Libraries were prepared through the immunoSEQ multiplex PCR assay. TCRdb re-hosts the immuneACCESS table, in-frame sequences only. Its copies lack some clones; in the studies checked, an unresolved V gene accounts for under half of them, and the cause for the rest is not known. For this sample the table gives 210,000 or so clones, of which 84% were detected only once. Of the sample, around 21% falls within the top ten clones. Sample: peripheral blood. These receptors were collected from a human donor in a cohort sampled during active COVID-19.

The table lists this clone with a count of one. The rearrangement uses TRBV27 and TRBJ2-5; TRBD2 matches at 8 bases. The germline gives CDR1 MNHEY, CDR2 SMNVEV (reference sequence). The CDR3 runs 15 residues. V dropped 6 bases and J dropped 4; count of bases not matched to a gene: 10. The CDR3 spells CASSGTSLYSETQYF. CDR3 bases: TGTGCCAGCAGCGGGACTAGTCTTTACTCAGAGACCCAGTACTTC.

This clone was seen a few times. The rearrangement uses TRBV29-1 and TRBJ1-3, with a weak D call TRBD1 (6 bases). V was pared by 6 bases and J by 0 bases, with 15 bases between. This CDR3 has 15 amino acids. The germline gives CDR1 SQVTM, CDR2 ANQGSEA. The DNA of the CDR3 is TGCAGCGTCGCCAAGGACAGTAACTCTGGAAACACCATATATTTT. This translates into CSVAKDSNSGNTIYF.

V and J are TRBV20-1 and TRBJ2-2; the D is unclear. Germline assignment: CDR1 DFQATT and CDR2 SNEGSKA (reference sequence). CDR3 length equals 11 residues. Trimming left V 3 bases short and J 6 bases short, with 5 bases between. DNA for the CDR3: TGCAGTGCTAGTCGGGCCGGGGAGCTGTTTTTT. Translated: CSASRAGELFF.

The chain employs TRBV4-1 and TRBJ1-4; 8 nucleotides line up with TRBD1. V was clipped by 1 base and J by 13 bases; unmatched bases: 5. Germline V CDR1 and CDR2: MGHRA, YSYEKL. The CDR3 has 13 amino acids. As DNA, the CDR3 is TGCGCCAGCAGCCAAGTGACAGGGGAGGGACTGTTTTTT. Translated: CASSQVTGEGLFF.

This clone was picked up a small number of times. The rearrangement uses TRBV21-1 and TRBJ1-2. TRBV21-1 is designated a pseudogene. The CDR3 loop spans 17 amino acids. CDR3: CASSKKHEWGVHYGYTF. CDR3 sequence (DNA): TGTGCCAGCAGCAAAAAGCATGAATGGGGGGTTCACTATGGCTACACCTTC.

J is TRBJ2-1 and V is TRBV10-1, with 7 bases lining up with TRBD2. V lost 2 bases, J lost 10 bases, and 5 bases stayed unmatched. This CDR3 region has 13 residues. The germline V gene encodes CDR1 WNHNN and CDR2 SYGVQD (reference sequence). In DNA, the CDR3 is TGCGCCAGCAGTGAGGTCCTTAGCGGGGAGCAGTTCTTC. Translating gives CASSEVLSGEQFF.

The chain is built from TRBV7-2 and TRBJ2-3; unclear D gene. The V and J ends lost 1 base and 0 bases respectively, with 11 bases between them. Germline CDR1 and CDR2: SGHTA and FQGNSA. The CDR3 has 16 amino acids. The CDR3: CASSLVGDPSTDTQYF. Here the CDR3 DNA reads TGTGCCAGCAGCTTAGTGGGCGACCCTAGCACAGATACGCAGTATTTT.

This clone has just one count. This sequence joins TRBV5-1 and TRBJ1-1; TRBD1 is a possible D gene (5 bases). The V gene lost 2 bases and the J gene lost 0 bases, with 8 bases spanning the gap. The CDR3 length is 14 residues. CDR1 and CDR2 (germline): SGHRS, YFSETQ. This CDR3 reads CASSFGHLNTEAFF. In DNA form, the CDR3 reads TGCGCCAGCAGCTTTGGACACTTGAACACTGAAGCTTTCTTT. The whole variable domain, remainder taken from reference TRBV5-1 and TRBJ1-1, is KAGVTQTPRYLIKTRGQQVTLSCSPISGHRSVSWYQQTPGQGLQFLFEYFSETQRNKGNFPGRFSGRQFSNSRSEMNVSTLELGDSALYLCASSFGHLNTEAFFGQGTRLTVV.

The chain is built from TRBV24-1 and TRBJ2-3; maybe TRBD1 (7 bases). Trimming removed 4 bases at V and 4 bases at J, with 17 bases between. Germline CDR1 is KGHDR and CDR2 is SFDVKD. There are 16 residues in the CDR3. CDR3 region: CATSDPRGDVSDTQYF. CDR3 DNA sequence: TGTGCCACCAGTGACCCCAGGGGGGATGTATCAGATACGCAGTATTTT.

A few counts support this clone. Here the CDR3 reads CASSAGRTYTDTQYF. In nucleotides, the CDR3 is TGTGCCAGCAGCGCGGGACGAACCTACACAGATACGCAGTATTTT. The rearrangement joins TRBV7-9 to TRBJ2-3; tentatively, D is TRBD2 (6 bases). Trimming took 5 bases from V and 2 from J, leaving 14 bases between them. Germline values: CDR1 SEHNR, CDR2 FQNEAQ (reference sequence). This CDR3 spans 15 amino acids.

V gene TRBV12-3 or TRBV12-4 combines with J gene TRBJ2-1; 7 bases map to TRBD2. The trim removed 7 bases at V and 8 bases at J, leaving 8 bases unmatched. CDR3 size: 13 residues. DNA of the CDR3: TGTGCCAGCAAATGGGGGGGTAATTATGAGCAGTTCTTC. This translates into CASKWGGNYEQFF.

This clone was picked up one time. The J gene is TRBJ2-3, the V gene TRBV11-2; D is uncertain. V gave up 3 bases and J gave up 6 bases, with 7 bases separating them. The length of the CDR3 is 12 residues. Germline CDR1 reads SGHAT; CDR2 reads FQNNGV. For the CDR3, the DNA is TGTGCCAGCAGCTTTAGCTCGGATACGCAGTATTTT. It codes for CASSFSSDTQYF.

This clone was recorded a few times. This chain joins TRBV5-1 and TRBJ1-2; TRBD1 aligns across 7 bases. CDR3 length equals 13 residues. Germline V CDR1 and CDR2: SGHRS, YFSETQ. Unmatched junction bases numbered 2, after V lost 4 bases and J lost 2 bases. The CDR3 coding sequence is TGCGCCAGCAGCCAGGGACAGAACTATGGCTACACCTTC. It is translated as CASSQGQNYGYTF.

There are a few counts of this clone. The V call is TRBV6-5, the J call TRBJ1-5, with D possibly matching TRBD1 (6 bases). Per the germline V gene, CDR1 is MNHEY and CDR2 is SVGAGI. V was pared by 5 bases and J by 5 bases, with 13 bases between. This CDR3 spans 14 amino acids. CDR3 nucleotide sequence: TGTGCCAGCAGTCCCCGGACAGTCGATCAGCCCCAGCATTTT. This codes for CASSPRTVDQPQHF.

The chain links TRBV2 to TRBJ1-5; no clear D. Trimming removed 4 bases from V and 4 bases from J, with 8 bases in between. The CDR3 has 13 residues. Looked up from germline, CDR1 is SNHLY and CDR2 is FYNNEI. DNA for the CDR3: TGTGCCAGCAGTGTTGACGGGAATCAGCCCCAGCATTTT. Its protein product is CASSVDGNQPQHF.

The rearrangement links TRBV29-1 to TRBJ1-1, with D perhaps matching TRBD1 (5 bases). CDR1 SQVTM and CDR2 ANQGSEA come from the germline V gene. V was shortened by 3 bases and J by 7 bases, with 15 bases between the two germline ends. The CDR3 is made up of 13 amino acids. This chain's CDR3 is CSVDRWGEHEAFF. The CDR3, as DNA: TGCAGCGTTGATAGGTGGGGGGAACATGAAGCTTTCTTT. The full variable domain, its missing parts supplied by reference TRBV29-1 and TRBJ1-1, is SAVISQKPSRDICQRGTSLTIQCQVDSQVTMMFWYRQQPGQSLTLIATANQGSEATYESGFVIDKFPISRPNLTFSTLTVSNMSPEDSSIYLCSVDRWGEHEAFFGQGTRLTVV.

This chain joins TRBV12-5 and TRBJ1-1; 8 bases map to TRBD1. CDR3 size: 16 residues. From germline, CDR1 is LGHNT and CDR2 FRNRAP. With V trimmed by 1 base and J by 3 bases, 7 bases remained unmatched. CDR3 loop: CASGLEFSGGYTEAFF. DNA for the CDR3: TGTGCTAGTGGTTTGGAATTCTCAGGGGGCTACACTGAAGCTTTCTTT.